These T cell receptor beta chains were read from a single sample in a study of CD8+CD57+ T cells in acquired aplastic anemia. TCRdb reprocessed the reads via MiXCR and lists one record per CDR3 protein. The sample lists 250,000 to 350,000 distinct CDR3 sequences, approximately 55% seen once, with approximately 8.2% in the top ten. The sample comprised sorted CD4+, CD8+, or CD8+CD57+ T cells (not recorded which) from PBMCs. These receptors all stem from a human donor with severe aplastic anemia or a healthy control (not recorded which). The CDR3 runs from the conserved cysteine through the conserved F or W. D genes are given only for firm matches. Where a row states a size, it is once, few, many or the class of an expanded clone; other rows omit it.

v_call	cdr3_length	d_call	clone_size	j_call	cdr3_nt	cdr3_aa
TRBV19	14	TRBD1	once	TRBJ1-3	TGTGCCAGTAGGGGACAGTTCTCTGGAAACACCATATATTTT	CASRGQFSGNTIYF
TRBV7-3	14	NA	NA	TRBJ1-5	TGTGCCAGCAGCCCCGTGGCGGTTAATCAGCCCCAGCATTTT	CASSPVAVNQPQHF
TRBV19	15	NA	NA	TRBJ2-2	TGTGCCAGTAGTATATCTCAGGGTAAAACCGGGGAGCTGTTTTTT	CASSISQGKTGELFF
TRBV9	14	TRBD2	NA	TRBJ2-2	TGTGCCAGCAGCGTGGGGGGGGATACCGGGGAGCTGTTTTTT	CASSVGGDTGELFF
TRBV24-1	15	TRBD2	NA	TRBJ2-3	TGTGCCACCAGTGATACTAGCGGGAGCGCAGATACGCAGTATTTT	CATSDTSGSADTQYF
TRBV5-1	13	TRBD1	NA	TRBJ2-1	TGCGCCAGCAGCTGGACGACAGGGGATGAGCAGTTCTTC	CASSWTTGDEQFF
TRBV7-9	14	NA	few	TRBJ1-5	TGTGCCAGCAGCCCTCCGGGAGGGCATCAGCCCCAGCATTTT	CASSPPGGHQPQHF
TRBV20-1	16	TRBD2	NA	TRBJ2-1	TGCAGTGCTAGAGATCAGGGACTAGCGGGGGACAATGAGCAGTTCTTC	CSARDQGLAGDNEQFF
TRBV20-1	18	NA	NA	TRBJ1-2	TGCAGTGCTAGCTATAGCGGGGGGGCAGGGTACACTAACTATGGCTACACCTTC	CSASYSGGAGYTNYGYTF
TRBV10-1	16	TRBD2	NA	TRBJ2-2	TGCGCCAGCAGTGTGGCTAGCGGATCGAACACCGGGGAGCTGTTTTTT	CASSVASGSNTGELFF
TRBV11-2	15	NA	once	TRBJ1-3	TGTGCCAGCAGCTCAGGACAGTACTCTGGAAACACCATATATTTT	CASSSGQYSGNTIYF
TRBV10-3	14	NA	many	TRBJ2-1	TGTGCCATCAGCAGGGACACAGTAGTGAATGAGCAGTTCTTC	CAISRDTVVNEQFF
TRBV4-1	17	TRBD1	NA	TRBJ1-1	TGCGCCAGCAGCCAAGAGCCGTTGACAGGGATAAACACTGAAGCTTTCTTT	CASSQEPLTGINTEAFF
TRBV6-5	16	TRBD1	many	TRBJ1-3	TGTGCCAGCAGACTGGGACAGGGGCTCTCTGGAAACACCATATATTTT	CASRLGQGLSGNTIYF
TRBV7-8	14	TRBD1	few	TRBJ1-6	TGTGCCAGCAGCCGACAGGGTGGTAATTCACCCCTCCACTTT	CASSRQGGNSPLHF
TRBV15	14	NA	few	TRBJ1-2	TGTGCCACCAGCAGCAGGACAGAGAACTATGGCTACACCTTC	CATSSRTENYGYTF
TRBV6-6	15	TRBD1	few	TRBJ1-5	TGTGCCAGTCGGAGAGACAGGGGGGGGCCTCAGCCCCAGCATTTT	CASRRDRGGPQPQHF
TRBV10-3	14	NA	few	TRBJ2-7	TGTGCCACCTCGGGCGGAGGACTCGGTGGCGAGCAGTACTTC	CATSGGGLGGEQYF
TRBV20-1	13	NA	NA	TRBJ2-7	TGCAGTGCTAGGGTTACTTCGGGCTACGAGCAGTACTTC	CSARVTSGYEQYF
TRBV7-9	14	NA	few	TRBJ2-1	TGTGCCAGCAGCTTACAGGGAGACTACAATGAGCAGTTCTTC	CASSLQGDYNEQFF
TRBV27	17	TRBD1	few	TRBJ1-2	TGTGCCAGCAGTTACCAGACAGGGGGCGCAAGACCCTATGGCTACACCTTC	CASSYQTGGARPYGYTF
TRBV7-9	15	NA	many	TRBJ2-2	TGTGCCAGCAGCTTACCAGGACACAGCACCGGGGAGCTGTTTTTT	CASSLPGHSTGELFF
TRBV14	16	TRBD2	NA	TRBJ2-5	TGTGCCAGCAGCCCTTTGGGGCGGGGGGGCAGTCAGACCCAGTACTTC	CASSPLGRGGSQTQYF
TRBV5-1	13	NA	NA	TRBJ1-5	TGCGCCAGCAGCTTGGACTCGCATCAGCCCCAGCATTTT	CASSLDSHQPQHF
TRBV7-9	16	TRBD1	NA	TRBJ2-7	TGTGCCAGCAGCTGGAAACCGGGACAGCCCCCTTTCGAGCAGTACTTC	CASSWKPGQPPFEQYF
TRBV7-8	14	NA	few	TRBJ2-7	TGTGCCAGCAGCTTATCACCAGGGACGGACGAGCAGTACTTC	CASSLSPGTDEQYF
TRBV5-1	16	TRBD1	NA	TRBJ1-1	TGCGCCAGCAGCTTCAGGGGGCTTAACATGAACACTGAAGCTTTCTTT	CASSFRGLNMNTEAFF
TRBV20-1	13	NA	NA	TRBJ2-5	TGCAGTGCTAGAGTGGGGCCGGAAGAGACCCAGTACTTC	CSARVGPEETQYF
TRBV7-2	14	NA	once	TRBJ2-1	TGTGCCAGCAGCTTACGGGCATCTTCCAATGAGCAGTTCTTC	CASSLRASSNEQFF
TRBV20-1	15	NA	NA	TRBJ2-1	TGCAGTGCTAGTTCAGGATCGACCTCCTACAATGAGCAGTTCTTC	CSASSGSTSYNEQFF
TRBV6-4	15	TRBD2	many	TRBJ2-7	TGTGCCAGCAGTCTCGAGCGGGGCAGCTCCTACGAGCAGTACTTC	CASSLERGSSYEQYF
TRBV2	15	TRBD2	NA	TRBJ2-5	TGTGCCAGCAGTGCTCGGCGGGGGGGCTCGGAGACCCAGTACTTC	CASSARRGGSETQYF
TRBV9	14	TRBD1	NA	TRBJ1-1	TGTGCCAGCAGCCCTAGGGACAGTTATGCTGAAGCTTTCTTT	CASSPRDSYAEAFF
TRBV2	12	NA	NA	TRBJ2-7	TGTGCCAGCAGTGTACTAGCTGGCGAGCAGTACTTC	CASSVLAGEQYF
TRBV9	16	TRBD2	NA	TRBJ2-7	TGTGCCAGCAGTCGCGGGACTAGCGGGAACTCCTACGAGCAGTACTTC	CASSRGTSGNSYEQYF
TRBV7-2	14	NA	NA	TRBJ2-5	TGTGCCAGCAGCCAACCCGAAGGCCAAGAGACCCAGTACTTC	CASSQPEGQETQYF
TRBV2	14	NA	few	TRBJ1-2	TGTGCCACCAGTGACAATTCGGAGACCTATGGCTACACCTTC	CATSDNSETYGYTF
TRBV7-9	15	TRBD1	NA	TRBJ1-2	TGTGACAGCAGCCACCGGGACAGGGAGTACTATGGCTACACCTTC	CDSSHRDREYYGYTF
TRBV5-8	13	NA	many	TRBJ2-2	TGTGCCAGCAGCTCGCAGGTCCCCGGGGAGCTGTTTTTT	CASSSQVPGELFF
TRBV15	15	NA	NA	TRBJ1-4	TGTGCCACCAGCAGAGATTCAAGAAGTAATGAAAAACTGTTTTTT	CATSRDSRSNEKLFF
TRBV12-3/TRBV12-4	15	NA	NA	TRBJ1-2	TGTGCCAGCAGCCATCAGGGTAGCTCTAACTATGGCTACACCTTC	CASSHQGSSNYGYTF
TRBV5-1	16	TRBD1	many	TRBJ1-3	TGCGCCAGCAGCGTAACCGGGACAGGGATTGGAAACACCATATATTTT	CASSVTGTGIGNTIYF
TRBV6-5	13	NA	many	TRBJ1-2	TGTGCCAGCAGTTACTCGATCACATATGGCTACACCTTC	CASSYSITYGYTF
TRBV5-1	12	NA	NA	TRBJ2-1	TGCGCCAGCAGCCTGCCCTCCAATGAGCAGTTCTTC	CASSLPSNEQFF
TRBV29-1	13	NA	few	TRBJ2-7	TGCAGCGTTGAGGGCAGGGGGGTACACGAGCAGTACTTC	CSVEGRGVHEQYF
TRBV5-6	14	NA	few	TRBJ1-5	TGTGCCAGCAGCTTGGTGGGGGTACCTCAGCCCCAGCATTTT	CASSLVGVPQPQHF
TRBV24-1	14	NA	NA	TRBJ2-1	TGTGCCACCAGTGGTACTAGCTCTTACAATGAGCAGTTCTTC	CATSGTSSYNEQFF
TRBV29-1	14	NA	many	TRBJ2-3	TGCAGCGTTTCGAGTAAGGTGGGGGCAGATACGCAGTATTTT	CSVSSKVGADTQYF
TRBV9	14	NA	many	TRBJ2-7	TGTGCCAGCAGTCCTCTCGTGGGTTCCTACGAGCAGTACTTC	CASSPLVGSYEQYF
TRBV20-1	14	NA	many	TRBJ1-2	TGCAGTGCTGAGAGGGCAGGGTCCAACTATGGCTACACCTTC	CSAERAGSNYGYTF
TRBV7-6	16	NA	NA	TRBJ2-7	TGTGCCAGCAGCTTAGCGCGTAGCGGCGGTATCTACGAGCAGTACTTC	CASSLARSGGIYEQYF
TRBV20-1	13	NA	once	TRBJ2-7	TGCAGTGCTGGCTACCTCAGGGGCGGCGAGCAGTACTTC	CSAGYLRGGEQYF
TRBV6-6	13	TRBD2	NA	TRBJ2-7	TGTGCCAGCCAAGGCGGGGGGGCCTCCGAGCAGTACTTC	CASQGGGASEQYF
TRBV24-1	18	TRBD1	NA	TRBJ2-1	TGTGCCACCAGTGACCCCGGGACAGGGGTTTTAATTAGGGATGAGCAGTTCTTC	CATSDPGTGVLIRDEQFF
TRBV7-2	17	NA	NA	TRBJ2-7	TGTGCCAGCAGCTTAGCGCTCCCTTTCGCAGGGTCCTACGAGCAGTACTTC	CASSLALPFAGSYEQYF
TRBV5-1	15	NA	NA	TRBJ2-3	TGTGCCAGCAGCGTAGGTGCGGCCTATGGAGGAGAGCAGTATTTT	CASSVGAAYGGEQYF